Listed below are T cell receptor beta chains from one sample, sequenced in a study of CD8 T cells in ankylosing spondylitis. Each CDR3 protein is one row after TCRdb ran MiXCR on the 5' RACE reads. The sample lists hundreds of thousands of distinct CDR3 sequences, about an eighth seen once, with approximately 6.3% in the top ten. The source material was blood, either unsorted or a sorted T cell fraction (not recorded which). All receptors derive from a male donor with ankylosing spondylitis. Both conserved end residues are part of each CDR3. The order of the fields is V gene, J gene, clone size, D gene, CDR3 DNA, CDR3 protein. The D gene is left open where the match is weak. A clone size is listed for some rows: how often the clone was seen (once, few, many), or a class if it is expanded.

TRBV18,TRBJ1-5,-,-,TGTGCCAGCTCACCAGATCAGGGGTCCAATCAGCCCCAGCATTTT,CASSPDQGSNQPQHF
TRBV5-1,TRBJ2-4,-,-,TGCGCCAGCAGCTTGGTGGCTTTGGCAGCGCTGAACATTCAGTACTTC,CASSLVALAALNIQYF
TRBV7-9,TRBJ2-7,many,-,TGTGCCAGCAGTTCGAAGAGGGTAAATGACGAGCAGTACTTC,CASSSKRVNDEQYF
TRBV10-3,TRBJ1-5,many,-,TGTGCCATCAGTGATACTTGGGACATAAATCAGCCCCAGCATTTT,CAISDTWDINQPQHF
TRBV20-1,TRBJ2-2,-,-,TGCAGTGCTAGACCGGGACCCGACACCGGGGAGCTGTTTTTT,CSARPGPDTGELFF
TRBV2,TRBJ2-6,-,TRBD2,TGTGCCAGCAGTGATATGCGGGAGGGCTCTGGGGCCAACGTCCTGACTTTC,CASSDMREGSGANVLTF
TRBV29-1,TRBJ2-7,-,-,TGCAGCGTGGGGACGGATTCCTACGAGCAGTACTTC,CSVGTDSYEQYF
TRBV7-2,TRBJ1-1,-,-,TGTGCCAGCAGCTTATCAGTCGGAAGCGTTAACACTGAAGCTTTCTTT,CASSLSVGSVNTEAFF
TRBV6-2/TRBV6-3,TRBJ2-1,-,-,TGTGCCAGCACACGGAGGGGGCCCCACAATGAGCAGTTCTTC,CASTRRGPHNEQFF
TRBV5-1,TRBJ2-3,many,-,TGCGCCAGCAGCTTGGGGCCCTCAGATACGCAGTATTTT,CASSLGPSDTQYF
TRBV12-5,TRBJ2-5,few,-,TGTGCTAGTGGTTTGGTAAAAGGGGGGGTGGGCGAGACCCAGTACTTC,CASGLVKGGVGETQYF
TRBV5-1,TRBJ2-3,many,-,TGCGCCAGCAGCCCGGAACACAGGGAATCAGATACGCAGTATTTT,CASSPEHRESDTQYF
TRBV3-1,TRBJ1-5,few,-,TGTGCCAGCAGCCAAGACAGTAGCGGTCAGCCCCAGCATTTT,CASSQDSSGQPQHF
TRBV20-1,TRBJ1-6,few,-,TGCAGTGCTAGAGTGGGGGCGTTATCCTATAATTCACCCCTCCACTTT,CSARVGALSYNSPLHF
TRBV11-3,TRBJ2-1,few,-,TGTGCCAGCAGCTCGCTTCTTGGGGAGGGGGGGAATGAGCAGTTCTTC,CASSSLLGEGGNEQFF
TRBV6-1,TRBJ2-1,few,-,TGTGCCAGCTCCGTCGAGGCCACCTCGTACAATGAGCAGTTCTTC,CASSVEATSYNEQFF
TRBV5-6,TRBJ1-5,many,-,TGTGCCAGCAGCTCCAGGGGTGGCAATCAGCCCCAGCATTTT,CASSSRGGNQPQHF
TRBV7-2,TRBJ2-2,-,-,TGTGCCAGCAGCGTACTACGGAGTGAGGACACCGGGGAGCTGTTTTTT,CASSVLRSEDTGELFF
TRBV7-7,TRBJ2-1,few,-,TGTGCCAGCAGCGACGGAACTAACGGTTACAATGAGCAGTTCTTC,CASSDGTNGYNEQFF
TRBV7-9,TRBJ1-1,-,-,TGTGCCAGCAGCTCACAGGGTTTGGGCACTGAAGCTTTCTTT,CASSSQGLGTEAFF
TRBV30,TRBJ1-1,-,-,TGTGCCTGGTCGGATTTCGAGACTGAAGCTTTCTTT,CAWSDFETEAFF
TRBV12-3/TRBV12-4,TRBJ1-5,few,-,TGTGCCAGCAGTTTGGGGGGGGGTGGTAGCAATCAGCCCCAGCATTTT,CASSLGGGGSNQPQHF
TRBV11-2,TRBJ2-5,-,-,TGTGCCAGCAGCCAACGGGCGGAAGAGACCCAGTACTTC,CASSQRAEETQYF
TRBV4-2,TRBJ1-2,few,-,TGTGCCAGCAGCCAAGATCGGGGGGGCGGCTATGGCTACACCTTC,CASSQDRGGGYGYTF
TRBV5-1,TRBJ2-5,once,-,TGCGCCAGCAGCGGAGGGGACAGACAAGAGACCCAGTACTTC,CASSGGDRQETQYF
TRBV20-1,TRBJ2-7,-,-,TGCAGTGCCAGCCCTCCTAGCTCCTACGAGCAGTACTTC,CSASPPSSYEQYF
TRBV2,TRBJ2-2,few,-,TGTGCCAGCGAAGGGGGTGACGGGGAGCTGTTTTTT,CASEGGDGELFF
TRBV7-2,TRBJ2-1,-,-,TGTGCCAGCAGCTTAGCGCAAAGTAATGAGCAGTTCTTC,CASSLAQSNEQFF
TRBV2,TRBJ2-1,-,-,TGTGCCAGCAGTGAATGGCTACAAGAGTTCTTC,CASSEWLQEFF
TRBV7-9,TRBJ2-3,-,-,TGTGCCAGCGTAGATTTGAAAGGACGCACAGATACGCAGTATTTT,CASVDLKGRTDTQYF
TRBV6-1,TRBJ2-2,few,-,TGTGCCAGCAGTGAAGGGGACACCGGGGAGCTGTTTTTT,CASSEGDTGELFF
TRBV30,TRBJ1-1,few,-,TGTGCCTGGACCGAGGGGGGTGTAGCTTTCTTT,CAWTEGGVAFF
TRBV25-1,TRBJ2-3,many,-,TGTGCCACCCGGGTGACCATTGATACGCAGTATTTT,CATRVTIDTQYF
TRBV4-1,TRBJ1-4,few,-,TGCGCCAGCAGCCCGCCCCTAGGGGGAGGAGAAAAACTGTTTTTT,CASSPPLGGGEKLFF
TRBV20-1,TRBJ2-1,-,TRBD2,TGCAGTGCCGAAGAGGGAGGGCCGGGCTCCTACAATGAGCAGTTCTTC,CSAEEGGPGSYNEQFF
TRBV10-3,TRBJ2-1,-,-,TGTGCCATATTGTCCGGGGTGGAGAACAATGAGCAGTTCTTC,CAILSGVENNEQFF
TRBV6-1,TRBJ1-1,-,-,TGTGCCAGCAGTGAATACGGGGACACCAACTCTGAAGCTTTCTTT,CASSEYGDTNSEAFF